This T cell receptor (beta chain) stems from a study of Ad26.COV2.S vaccination and SARS-CoV-2 variants. Whole-study results and caveats: Breadth of non-spike TCRs did not differ between vaccinees and placebo recipients. The placebo group had lower spike-specific TCR breadth than the vaccine recipients did.

Sequenced by immunoSEQ multiplex PCR; TCRdb stores in-frame clones only, minus some. The data contain around 450,000 clones, 80% to 90% of them seen just once; the ten biggest clones take up around 1.8%. This clone was counted once. Its specificity is not known. Germline V gene sequence: CDR1 LGHNA, CDR2 YNFKEQ. CDR3 size: 15 residues. The V end lost 1 base, the J end lost 4 bases, and 11 bases lay between the germline ends. The treatment was: 19 received Ad26.COV2.S at low or high dose, single or two shots; about 5 received placebo; per-sample allocation not given. Collection of the samples took place on day 63 after the first injection of vaccine or placebo. In the vaccine, an Ad26 vector expressed the SARS-CoV-2 spike of the Wuhan strain.

Specimen: peripheral blood, collected in a trial of Ad26.COV2.S vaccine versus placebo. This clonotype was obtained from a person aged 18-65 years who received the Ad26.COV2.S COVID-19 vaccine or a placebo. V and J are TRBV4-2 and TRBJ2-1; D is unclear. CDR3 residues: CASSQVSTSYNEQFF. CDR3 coding DNA: TGTGCCAGCAGCCAAGTCTCTACATCATACAATGAGCAGTTCTTC.